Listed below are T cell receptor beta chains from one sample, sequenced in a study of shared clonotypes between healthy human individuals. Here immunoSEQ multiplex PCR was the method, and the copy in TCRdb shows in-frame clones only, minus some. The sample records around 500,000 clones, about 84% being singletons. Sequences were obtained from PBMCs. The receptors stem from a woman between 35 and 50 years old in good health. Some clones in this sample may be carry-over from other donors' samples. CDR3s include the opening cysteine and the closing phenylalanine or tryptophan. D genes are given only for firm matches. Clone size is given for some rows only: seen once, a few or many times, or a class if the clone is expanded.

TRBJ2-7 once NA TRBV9 CASSPGLTTYEQYF TGTGCCAGCAGCCCTGGGCTGACGACCTACGAGCAGTACTTC
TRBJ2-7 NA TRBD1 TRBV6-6 CASSKTTGTGSYEQYF TGTGCCAGCAGTAAGACTACCGGGACAGGTTCCTACGAGCAGTACTTC
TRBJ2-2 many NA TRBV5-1 CASTSGTGELFF TGCGCCAGTACCTCGGGGACCGGGGAGCTGTTTTTT
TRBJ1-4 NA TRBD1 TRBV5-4 CASSYGQGPRAHEKLFF TGTGCCAGCAGCTACGGACAGGGTCCGAGGGCCCATGAAAAACTGTTTTTT
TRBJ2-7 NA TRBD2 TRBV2 CASSYTASGSSYEQYF TGTGCCAGCAGTTACACGGCTAGCGGGAGCTCCTACGAGCAGTACTTC
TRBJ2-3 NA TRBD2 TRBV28 CASSYPLQASGSTDTQYF TGTGCCAGCAGTTACCCCCTACAAGCTAGCGGTAGCACAGATACGCAGTATTTT
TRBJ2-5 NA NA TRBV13 CASSFMAGETQYF TGTGCCAGCAGCTTTATGGCTGGAGAGACCCAGTACTTC
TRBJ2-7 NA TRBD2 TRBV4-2 CASSQDTGGSWLEQYF TGTGCCAGCAGCCAAGATACGGGGGGGAGCTGGTTGGAGCAGTACTTC
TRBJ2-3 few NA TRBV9 CASSAGSGGIGDTQYF TGTGCCAGCAGCGCCGGGAGTGGGGGGATAGGCGATACGCAGTATTTT
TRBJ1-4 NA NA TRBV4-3 CASSQDSGWDEKLFF TGCGCCAGCAGCCAAGATTCCGGCTGGGATGAAAAACTGTTTTTT
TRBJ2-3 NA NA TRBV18 CASSPTGSAGTDTQYF TGTGCCAGCTCACCAACCGGATCGGCAGGCACAGATACGCAGTATTTT
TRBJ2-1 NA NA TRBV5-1 CASSIQGGGNEQFF TGCGCCAGCAGCATCCAGGGGGGCGGGAATGAGCAGTTCTTC
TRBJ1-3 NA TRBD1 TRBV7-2 CASRATGGAGNTIYF TGTGCCAGCAGGGCGACAGGGGGCGCAGGGAACACCATATATTTT
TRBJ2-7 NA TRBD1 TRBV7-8 CASNETDRGLEQYF TGTGCCAGCAACGAAACAGACAGGGGGCTCGAGCAGTACTTC
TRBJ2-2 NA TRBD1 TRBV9 CASSVTQGALPGELFF TGTGCCAGCAGCGTAACACAGGGGGCCTTACCCGGGGAGCTGTTTTTT
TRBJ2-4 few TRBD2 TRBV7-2 CASSSIAGPVAKNIQYF TGTGCCAGCAGCTCTATAGCGGGGCCCGTAGCCAAAAACATTCAGTACTTC
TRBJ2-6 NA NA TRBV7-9 CASSPFGDGANVLTF TGTGCCAGCAGCCCGTTCGGGGATGGGGCCAACGTCCTGACTTTC